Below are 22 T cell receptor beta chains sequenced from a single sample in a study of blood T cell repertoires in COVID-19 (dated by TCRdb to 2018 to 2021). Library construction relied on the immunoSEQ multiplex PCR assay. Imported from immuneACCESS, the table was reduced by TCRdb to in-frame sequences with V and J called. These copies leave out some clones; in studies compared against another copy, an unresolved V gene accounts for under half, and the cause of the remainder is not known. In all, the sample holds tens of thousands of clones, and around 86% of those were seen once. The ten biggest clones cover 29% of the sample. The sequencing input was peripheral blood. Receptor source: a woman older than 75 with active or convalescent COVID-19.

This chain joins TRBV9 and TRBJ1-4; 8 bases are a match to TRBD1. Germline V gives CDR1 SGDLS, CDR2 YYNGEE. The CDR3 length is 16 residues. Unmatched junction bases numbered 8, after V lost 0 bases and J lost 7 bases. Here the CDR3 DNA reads TGTGCCAGCAGCGTAGATGGTGCAGGGGGCGGTGAAAAACTGTTTTTT. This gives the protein CASSVDGAGGGEKLFF. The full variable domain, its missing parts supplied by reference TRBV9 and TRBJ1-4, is DSGVTQTPKHLITATGQRVTLRCSPRSGDLSVYWYQQSLDQGLQFLIQYYNGEERAKGNILERFSAQQFPDLHSELNLSSLELGDSALYFCASSVDGAGGGEKLFFGSGTQLSVL.

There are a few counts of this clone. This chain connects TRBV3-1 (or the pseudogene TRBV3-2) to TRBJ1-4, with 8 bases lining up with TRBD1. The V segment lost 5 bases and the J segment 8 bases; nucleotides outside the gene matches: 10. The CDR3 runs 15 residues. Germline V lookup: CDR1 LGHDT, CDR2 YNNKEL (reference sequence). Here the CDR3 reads CASSAQDRAGEKLFF. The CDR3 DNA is TGTGCCAGCAGCGCCCAGGACAGGGCGGGGGAAAAACTGTTTTTT.

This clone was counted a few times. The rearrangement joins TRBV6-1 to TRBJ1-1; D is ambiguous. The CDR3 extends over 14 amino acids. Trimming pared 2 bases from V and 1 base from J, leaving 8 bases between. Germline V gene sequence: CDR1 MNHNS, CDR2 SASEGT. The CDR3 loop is CASSEIEWNTEAFF. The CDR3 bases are TGTGCCAGCAGTGAAATAGAATGGAACACTGAAGCTTTCTTT.

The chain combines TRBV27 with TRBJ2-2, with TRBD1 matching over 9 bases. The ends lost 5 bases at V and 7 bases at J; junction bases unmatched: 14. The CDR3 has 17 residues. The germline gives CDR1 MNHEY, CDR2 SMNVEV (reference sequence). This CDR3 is CASSIWDRVMACGELFF. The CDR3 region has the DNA TGTGCCAGCAGTATATGGGACAGGGTGATGGCTTGCGGGGAGCTGTTTTTT.

The CDR3 protein is CAVDRGRVNTEAFF. CDR3 bases: TGTGCCGTAGACAGGGGAAGGGTGAACACTGAAGCTTTCTTT. The chain employs TRBV28 and TRBJ1-1; 8 bases match TRBD1. With 11 bases clipped from V and 0 bases from J, the junction kept 8 bases outside the gene matches. The CDR3 runs 14 residues. CDR1 and CDR2 from the germline V gene are MDHEN and SYDVKM. Together with reference TRBV28 and TRBJ1-1, the CDR3 gives the full variable domain: DVKVTQSSRYLVKRTGEKVFLECVQDMDHENMFWYRQDPGLGLRLIYFSYDVKMKEKGDIPEGYSVSREKKERFSLILESASTNQTSMYLCAVDRGRVNTEAFFGQGTRLTVV.

Here the CDR3 reads CASSPGQARGYTF. CDR3 coding DNA: TGTGCCAGCAGCCCGGGACAGGCTAGGGGCTACACCTTC. The V and J genes are TRBV7-2 and TRBJ1-2; 8 bases align to TRBD1. J lost 8 bases, V lost 5 bases, and 7 bases had no gene match. The CDR3 contains 13 residues. Germline-derived CDR1 and CDR2 are SGHTA and FQGNSA.

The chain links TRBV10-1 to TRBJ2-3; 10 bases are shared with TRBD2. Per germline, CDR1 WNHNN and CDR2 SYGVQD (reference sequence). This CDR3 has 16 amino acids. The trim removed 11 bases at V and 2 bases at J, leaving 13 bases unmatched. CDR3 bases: TGCGCCTTCTCAGGGAGAAGCGGGGGGGCCACAGATACGCAGTATTTT. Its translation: CAFSGRSGGATDTQYF.

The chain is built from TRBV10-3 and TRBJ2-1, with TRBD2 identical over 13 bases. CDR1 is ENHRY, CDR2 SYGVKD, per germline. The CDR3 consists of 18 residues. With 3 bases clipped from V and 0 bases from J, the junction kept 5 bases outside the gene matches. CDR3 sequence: CAISDRTSGGFSYNEQFF. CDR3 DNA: TGTGCCATCAGTGACAGGACTAGCGGGGGTTTCTCCTACAATGAGCAGTTCTTC.

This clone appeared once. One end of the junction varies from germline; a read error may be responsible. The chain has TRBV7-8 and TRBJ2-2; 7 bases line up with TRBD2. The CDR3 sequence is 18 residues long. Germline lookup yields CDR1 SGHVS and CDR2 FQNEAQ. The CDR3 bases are TGTGTCAGCAGCGCGACCCTCATAGCGGGTGGTAACACCGGGGAGCTGTTTTTT. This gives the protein CVSSATLIAGGNTGELFF.

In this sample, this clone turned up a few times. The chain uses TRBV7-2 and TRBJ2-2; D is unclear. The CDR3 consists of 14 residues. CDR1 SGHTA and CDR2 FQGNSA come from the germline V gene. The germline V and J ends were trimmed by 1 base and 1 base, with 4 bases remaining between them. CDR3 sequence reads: CASSLVRNTGELFF. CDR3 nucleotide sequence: TGTGCCAGCAGCTTAGTTCGGAACACCGGGGAGCTGTTTTTT.

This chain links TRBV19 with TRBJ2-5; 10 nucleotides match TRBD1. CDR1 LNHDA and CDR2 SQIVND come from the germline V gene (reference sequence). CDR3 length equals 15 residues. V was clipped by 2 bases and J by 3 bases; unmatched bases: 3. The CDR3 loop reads CASSIIGQGEETQYF. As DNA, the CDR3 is TGTGCCAGTAGTATAATTGGACAGGGGGAAGAGACCCAGTACTTC.

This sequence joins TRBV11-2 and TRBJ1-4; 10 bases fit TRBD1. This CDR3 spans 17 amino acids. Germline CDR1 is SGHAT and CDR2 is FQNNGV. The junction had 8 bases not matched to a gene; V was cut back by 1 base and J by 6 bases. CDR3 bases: TGTGCCAGCAGCTTAGGGTGGGCCGGGACAGGGGATGAAAAACTGTTTTTT. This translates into CASSLGWAGTGDEKLFF.

CDR3 DNA: TGTGCCTGGAGTACAGGGTTAGGGTATGGCTACACCTTC. Amino acids: CAWSTGLGYGYTF. The V and J genes are TRBV30 and TRBJ1-2; TRBD1 is a possible D gene (6 bases). CDR3 length: 13 amino acids. The germline V gene encodes CDR1 GTSNPN and CDR2 SVGIG (reference sequence). V lost 2 bases, J lost 5 bases, and 12 bases lay in between. Full variable domain (outside the CDR3, taken from reference TRBV30 and TRBJ1-2): SQTIHQWPATLVQPVGSPLSLECTVEGTSNPNLYWYRQAAGRGLQLLFYSVGIGQISSEVPQNLSASRPQDRQFILSSKKLLLSDSGFYLCAWSTGLGYGYTFGSGTRLTVV.

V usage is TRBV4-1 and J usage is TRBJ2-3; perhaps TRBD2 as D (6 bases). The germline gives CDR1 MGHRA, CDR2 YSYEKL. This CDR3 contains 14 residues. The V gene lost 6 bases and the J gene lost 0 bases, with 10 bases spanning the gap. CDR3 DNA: TGCGCCAGCAGGGGGGGAATCAGCACAGATACGCAGTATTTT. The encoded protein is CASRGGISTDTQYF.

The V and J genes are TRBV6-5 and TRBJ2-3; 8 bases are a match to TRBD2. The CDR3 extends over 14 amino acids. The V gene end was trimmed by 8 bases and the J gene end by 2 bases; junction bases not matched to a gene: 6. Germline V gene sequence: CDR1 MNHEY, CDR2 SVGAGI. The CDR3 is CASQISGVTDTQYF. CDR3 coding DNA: TGTGCCAGCCAGATTAGCGGGGTCACAGATACGCAGTATTTT.

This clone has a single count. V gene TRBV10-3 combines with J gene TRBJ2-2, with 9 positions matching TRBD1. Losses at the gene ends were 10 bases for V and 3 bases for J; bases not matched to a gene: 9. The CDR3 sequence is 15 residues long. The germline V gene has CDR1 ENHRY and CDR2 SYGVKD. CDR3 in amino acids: CATGSGQGYTGELFF. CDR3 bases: TGTGCCACCGGATCGGGACAGGGATACACCGGGGAGCTGTTTTTT.

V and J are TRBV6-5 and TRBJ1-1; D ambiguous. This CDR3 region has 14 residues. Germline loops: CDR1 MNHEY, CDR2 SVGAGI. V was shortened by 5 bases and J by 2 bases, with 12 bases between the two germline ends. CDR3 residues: CASSRPGINTEAFF. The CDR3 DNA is TGTGCCAGCAGTCGACCGGGGATAAACACTGAAGCTTTCTTT.

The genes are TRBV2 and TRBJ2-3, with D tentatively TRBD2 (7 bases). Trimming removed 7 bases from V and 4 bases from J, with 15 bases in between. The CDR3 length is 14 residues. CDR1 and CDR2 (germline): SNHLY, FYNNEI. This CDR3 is CASIEGGAADTQYF. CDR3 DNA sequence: TGTGCCAGCATTGAGGGGGGGGCCGCAGATACGCAGTATTTT.

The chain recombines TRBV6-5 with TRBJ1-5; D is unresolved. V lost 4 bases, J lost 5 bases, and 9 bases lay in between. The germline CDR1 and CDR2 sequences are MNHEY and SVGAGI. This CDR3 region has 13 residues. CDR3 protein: CASSLAIDQPQHF. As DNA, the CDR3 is TGTGCCAGCAGTTTGGCCATCGATCAGCCCCAGCATTTT.

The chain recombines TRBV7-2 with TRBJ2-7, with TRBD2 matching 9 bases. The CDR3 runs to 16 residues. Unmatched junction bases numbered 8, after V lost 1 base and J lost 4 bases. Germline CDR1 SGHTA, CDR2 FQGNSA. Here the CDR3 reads CASSLGIAGGRYEQYF. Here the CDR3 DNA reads TGTGCCAGCAGCTTAGGGATTGCGGGGGGGCGGTACGAGCAGTACTTC.

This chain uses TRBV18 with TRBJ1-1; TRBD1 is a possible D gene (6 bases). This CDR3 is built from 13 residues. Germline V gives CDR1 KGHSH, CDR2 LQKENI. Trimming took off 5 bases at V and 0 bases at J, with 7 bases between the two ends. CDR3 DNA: TGTGCCAGCTCAGCAGGGGTGAACACTGAAGCTTTCTTT. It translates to CASSAGVNTEAFF.

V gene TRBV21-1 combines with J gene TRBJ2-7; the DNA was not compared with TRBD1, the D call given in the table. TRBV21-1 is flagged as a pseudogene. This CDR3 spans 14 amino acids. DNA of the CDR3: TGTGCCAGCAGCAGGGACAGGGGATCCTACGAGCAGTACTTC. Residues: CASSRDRGSYEQYF.